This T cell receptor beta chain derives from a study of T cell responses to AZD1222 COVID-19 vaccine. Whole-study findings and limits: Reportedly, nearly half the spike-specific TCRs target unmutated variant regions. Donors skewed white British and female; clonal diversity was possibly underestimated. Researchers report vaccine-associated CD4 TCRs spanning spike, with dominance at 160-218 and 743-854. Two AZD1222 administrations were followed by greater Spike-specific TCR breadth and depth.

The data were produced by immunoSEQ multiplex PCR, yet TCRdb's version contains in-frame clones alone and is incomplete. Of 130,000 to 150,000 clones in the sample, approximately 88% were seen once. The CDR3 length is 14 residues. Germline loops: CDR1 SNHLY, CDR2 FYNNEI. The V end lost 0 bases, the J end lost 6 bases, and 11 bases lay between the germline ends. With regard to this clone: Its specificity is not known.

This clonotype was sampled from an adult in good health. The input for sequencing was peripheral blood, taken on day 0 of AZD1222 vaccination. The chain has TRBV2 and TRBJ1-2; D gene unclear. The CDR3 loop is CASSEARRPDGYTF. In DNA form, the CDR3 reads TGTGCCAGCAGTGAAGCAAGGCGGCCGGATGGCTACACCTTC. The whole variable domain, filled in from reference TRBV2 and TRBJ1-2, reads EPEVTQTPSHQVTQMGQEVILRCVPISNHLYFYWYRQILGQKVEFLVSFYNNEISEKSEIFDDQFSVERPDGSNFTLKIRSTKLEDSAMYFCASSEARRPDGYTFGSGTRLTVV.